This T cell receptor (beta chain) was documented in a study of blood T cell repertoires in COVID-19. Looking at the study overall: The samples span acute and convalescent COVID-19 from the United States, Italy and Spain. In each case, the material was cDNA or gDNA derived from T cells, B-cell-depleted T cells, or PBMCs.

As handled by the study authors: It was from reference gene primer amplification that nucleated cell counts were estimated. Assay: immunoSEQ multiplex PCR; the TCRdb copy retains only in-frame clones and omits some. V, J and clone size were drawn from that table, and D and trimming were deduced from the DNA. This sample carries some 200,000 clones, about 85% of them seen once, and the ten largest clones take 8.2%. CDR3 size: 12 residues. Trimming took 7 bases from V and 3 from J, leaving 9 bases between them. Germline V gene sequence: CDR1 MDHEN, CDR2 SYDVKM. The chain is built from TRBV28 and TRBJ1-1; D is possibly TRBD1 (5 bases). The sample consisted of peripheral blood. This clonotype was obtained from a woman aged 60-75 years with acute or convalescent COVID-19. The CDR3 loop is CASTGRYTEAFF. The CDR3 nucleotides read TGTGCCAGCACAGGGCGGTACACTGAAGCTTTCTTT.